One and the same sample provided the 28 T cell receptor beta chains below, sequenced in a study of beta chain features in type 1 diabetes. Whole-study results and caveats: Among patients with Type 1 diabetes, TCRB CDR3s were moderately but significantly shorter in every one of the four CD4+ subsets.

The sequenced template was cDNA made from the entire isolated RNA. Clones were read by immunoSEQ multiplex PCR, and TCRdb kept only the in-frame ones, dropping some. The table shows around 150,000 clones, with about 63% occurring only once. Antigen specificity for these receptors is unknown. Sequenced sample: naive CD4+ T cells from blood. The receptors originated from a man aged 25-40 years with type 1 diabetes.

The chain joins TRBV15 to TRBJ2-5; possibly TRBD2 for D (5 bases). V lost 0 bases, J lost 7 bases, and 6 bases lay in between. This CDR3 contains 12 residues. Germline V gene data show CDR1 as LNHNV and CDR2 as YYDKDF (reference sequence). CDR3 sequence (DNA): TGTGCCACCAGCAGAGATCGGGGGACCCAGTACTTC. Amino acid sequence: CATSRDRGTQYF.

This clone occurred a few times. The CDR3 sequence: CASSEDQGTDTQYF. CDR3 DNA sequence: TGTGCCAGCAGTGAGGACCAGGGCACAGATACGCAGTATTTT. This chain connects TRBV25-1 to TRBJ2-3; D is unresolved. Germline-derived CDR1 and CDR2 are MGHDK and SYGVNS. Trimming removed 3 bases at V and 1 base at J, with 8 bases between. This CDR3 is built from 14 residues.

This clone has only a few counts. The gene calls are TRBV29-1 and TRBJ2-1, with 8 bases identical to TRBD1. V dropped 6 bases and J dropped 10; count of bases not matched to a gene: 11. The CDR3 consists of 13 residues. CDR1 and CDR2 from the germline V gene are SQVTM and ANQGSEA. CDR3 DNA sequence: TGCAGCGTGGACAGGGTCCGTGCAGTGGAGCAGTTCTTC. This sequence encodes CSVDRVRAVEQFF.

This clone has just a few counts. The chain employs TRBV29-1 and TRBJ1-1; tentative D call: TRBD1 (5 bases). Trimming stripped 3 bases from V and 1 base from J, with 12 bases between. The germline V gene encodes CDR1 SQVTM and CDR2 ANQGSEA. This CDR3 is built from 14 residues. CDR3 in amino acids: CSVDTTDWNTEAFF. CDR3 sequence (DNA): TGCAGCGTTGACACGACAGATTGGAACACTGAAGCTTTCTTT.

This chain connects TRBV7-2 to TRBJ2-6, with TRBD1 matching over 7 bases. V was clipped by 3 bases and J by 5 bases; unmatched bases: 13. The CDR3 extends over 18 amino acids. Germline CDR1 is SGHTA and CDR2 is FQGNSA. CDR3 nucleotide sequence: TGTGCCAGCAGCTTCCCCGTGGACAGGAGTATTAGGGCCAACGTCCTGACTTTC. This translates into CASSFPVDRSIRANVLTF. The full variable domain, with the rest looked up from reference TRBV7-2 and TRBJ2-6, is GAGVSQSPSNKVTEKGKDVELRCDPISGHTALYWYRQSLGQGLEFLIYFQGNSAPDKSGLPSDRFSAERTGGSVSTLTIQRTQQEDSAVYLCASSFPVDRSIRANVLTFGAGSRLTVL.

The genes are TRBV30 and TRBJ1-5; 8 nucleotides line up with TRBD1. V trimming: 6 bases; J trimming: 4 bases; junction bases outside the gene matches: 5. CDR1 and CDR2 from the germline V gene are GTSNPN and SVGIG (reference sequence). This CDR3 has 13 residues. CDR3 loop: CACGTGSNQPQHF. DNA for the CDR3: TGTGCCTGCGGGACAGGATCAAATCAGCCCCAGCATTTT.

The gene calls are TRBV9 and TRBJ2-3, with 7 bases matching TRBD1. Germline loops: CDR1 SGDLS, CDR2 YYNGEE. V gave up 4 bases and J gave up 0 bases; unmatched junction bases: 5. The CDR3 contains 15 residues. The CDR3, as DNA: TGTGCCAGCAGCACCCGACAGGGAAGCACAGATACGCAGTATTTT. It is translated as CASSTRQGSTDTQYF.

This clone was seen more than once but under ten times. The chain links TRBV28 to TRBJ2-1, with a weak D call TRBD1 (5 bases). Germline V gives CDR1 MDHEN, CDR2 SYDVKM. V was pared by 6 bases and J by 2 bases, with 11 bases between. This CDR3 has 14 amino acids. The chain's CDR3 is CASRGAGTYNEQFF. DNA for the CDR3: TGTGCCAGCAGAGGGGCAGGGACCTACAATGAGCAGTTCTTC.

CDR3 amino acids: CASSLSTDRWETQYF. The CDR3 DNA sequence: TGTGCCAGCAGTTTATCAACCGACAGGTGGGAGACCCAGTACTTC. V and J are TRBV28 and TRBJ2-5; TRBD1 is a possible D gene (6 bases). The CDR3 sequence is 15 residues long. The germline V gene encodes CDR1 MDHEN and CDR2 SYDVKM. The ends were cut back, 1 base at V and 5 bases at J, with 14 bases in the middle.

CDR3 coding DNA: TGCAGCGTAGTGAAGGGGTCCGGGGAGCTGTTTTTT. Translating it yields CSVVKGSGELFF. This rearrangement joins TRBV29-1 to TRBJ2-2; weak D call: TRBD1 (5 bases). The V gene lost 6 bases and the J gene lost 6 bases, with 11 bases spanning the gap. Germline values: CDR1 SQVTM, CDR2 ANQGSEA. CDR3 length: 12 amino acids.

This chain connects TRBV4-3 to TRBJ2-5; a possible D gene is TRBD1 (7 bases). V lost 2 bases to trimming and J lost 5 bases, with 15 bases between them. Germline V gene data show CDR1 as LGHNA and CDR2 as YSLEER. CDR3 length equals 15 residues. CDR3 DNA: TGCGCCAGCAGCCAACTACTGGCAGGGGGGGAGACCCAGTACTTC. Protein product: CASSQLLAGGETQYF.

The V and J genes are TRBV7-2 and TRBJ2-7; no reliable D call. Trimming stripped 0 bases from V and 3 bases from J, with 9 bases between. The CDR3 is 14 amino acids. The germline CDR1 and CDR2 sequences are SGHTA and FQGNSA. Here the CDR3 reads CASSLAFGDYEQYF. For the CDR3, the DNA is TGTGCCAGCAGCTTAGCGTTTGGAGACTACGAGCAGTACTTC.

DNA of the CDR3: TGTGCCAGCAGTTTAAAGAGAGGGTCATCCTACGAGCAGTACTTC. Translating it yields CASSLKRGSSYEQYF. The chain is built from TRBV28 and TRBJ2-7; maybe TRBD2 (5 bases). V was cut by 2 bases and J by 1 base, with 12 bases left in between. The CDR3 covers 15 residues. Germline V gives CDR1 MDHEN, CDR2 SYDVKM.

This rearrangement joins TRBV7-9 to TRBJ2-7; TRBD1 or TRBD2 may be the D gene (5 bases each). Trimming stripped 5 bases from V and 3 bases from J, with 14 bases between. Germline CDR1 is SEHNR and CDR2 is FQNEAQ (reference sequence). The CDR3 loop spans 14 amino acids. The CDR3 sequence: CASSLRLGDYEQYF. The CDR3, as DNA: TGTGCCAGCAGCCTTCGACTGGGGGACTACGAGCAGTACTTC.

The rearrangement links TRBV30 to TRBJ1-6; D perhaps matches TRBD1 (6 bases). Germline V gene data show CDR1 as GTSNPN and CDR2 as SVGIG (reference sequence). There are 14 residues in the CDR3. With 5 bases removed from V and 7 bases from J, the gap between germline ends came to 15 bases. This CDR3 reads CAWGEGGYNSPLHF. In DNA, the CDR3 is TGTGCCTGGGGCGAAGGGGGGTACAATTCACCCCTCCACTTT.

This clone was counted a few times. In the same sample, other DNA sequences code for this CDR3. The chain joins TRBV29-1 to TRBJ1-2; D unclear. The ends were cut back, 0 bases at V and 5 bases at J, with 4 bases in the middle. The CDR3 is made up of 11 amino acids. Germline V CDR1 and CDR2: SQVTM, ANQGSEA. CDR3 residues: CSVEENYGYTF. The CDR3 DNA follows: TGCAGCGTTGAAGAGAATTATGGCTACACCTTC. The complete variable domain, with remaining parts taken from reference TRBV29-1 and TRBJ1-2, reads SAVISQKPSRDICQRGTSLTIQCQVDSQVTMMFWYRQQPGQSLTLIATANQGSEATYESGFVIDKFPISRPNLTFSTLTVSNMSPEDSSIYLCSVEENYGYTFGSGTRLTVV.

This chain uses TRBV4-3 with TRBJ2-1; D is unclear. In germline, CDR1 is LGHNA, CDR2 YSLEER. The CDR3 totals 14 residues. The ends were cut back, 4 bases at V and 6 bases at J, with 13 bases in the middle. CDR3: CASSLTAAINEQFF. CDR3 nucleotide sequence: TGCGCCAGCAGCCTTACGGCGGCGATCAATGAGCAGTTCTTC.

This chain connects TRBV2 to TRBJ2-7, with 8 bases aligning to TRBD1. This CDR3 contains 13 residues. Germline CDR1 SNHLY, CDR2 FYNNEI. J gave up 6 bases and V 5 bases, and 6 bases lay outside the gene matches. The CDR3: CASSRTGKGEQYF. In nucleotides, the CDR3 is TGTGCCAGCAGTCGGACAGGGAAAGGCGAGCAGTACTTC.

The CDR3 DNA follows: TGTGCCAGCAGCTTGATGGAGTACGAGCAGTACTTC. It specifies CASSLMEYEQYF. This chain links TRBV5-6 with TRBJ2-7; no firm D call. Looked up from germline, CDR1 is SGHDT and CDR2 is YYEEEE. Trimming took off 1 base at V and 4 bases at J, with 6 bases between the two ends. The CDR3 is 12 residues long. Full variable domain (remainder filled in from reference TRBV5-6 and TRBJ2-7): DAGVTQSPTHLIKTRGQQVTLRCSPKSGHDTVSWYQQALGQGPQFIFQYYEEEERQRGNFPDRFSGHQFPNYSSELNVNALLLGDSALYLCASSLMEYEQYFGPGTRLTVT.

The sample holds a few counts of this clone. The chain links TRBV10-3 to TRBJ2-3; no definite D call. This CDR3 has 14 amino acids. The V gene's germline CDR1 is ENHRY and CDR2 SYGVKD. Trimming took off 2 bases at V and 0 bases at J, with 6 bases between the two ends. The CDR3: CAISELASTDTQYF. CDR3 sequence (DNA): TGTGCCATCAGTGAGCTCGCTAGCACAGATACGCAGTATTTT.

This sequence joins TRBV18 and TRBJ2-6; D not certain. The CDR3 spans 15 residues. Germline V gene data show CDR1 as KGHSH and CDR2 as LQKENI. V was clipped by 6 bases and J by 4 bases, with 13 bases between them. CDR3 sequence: CASSPDGLGANVLTF. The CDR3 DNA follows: TGTGCCAGCTCCCCTGACGGGTTAGGGGCCAACGTCCTGACTTTC.

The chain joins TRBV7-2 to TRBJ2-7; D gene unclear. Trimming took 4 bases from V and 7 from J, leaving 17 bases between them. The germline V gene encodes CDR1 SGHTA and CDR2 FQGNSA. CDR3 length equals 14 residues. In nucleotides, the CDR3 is TGTGCCAGCAGCTCCGTACGGACCATTTCGGAGCAGTACTTC. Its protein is CASSSVRTISEQYF. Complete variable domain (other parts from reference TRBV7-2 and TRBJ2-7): GAGVSQSPSNKVTEKGKDVELRCDPISGHTALYWYRQSLGQGLEFLIYFQGNSAPDKSGLPSDRFSAERTGGSVSTLTIQRTQQEDSAVYLCASSSVRTISEQYFGPGTRLTVT.

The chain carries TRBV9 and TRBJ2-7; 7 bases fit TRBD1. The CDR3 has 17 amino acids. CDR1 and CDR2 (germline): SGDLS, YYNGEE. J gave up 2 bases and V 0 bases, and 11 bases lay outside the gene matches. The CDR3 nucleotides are TGTGCCAGCAGCGTAGGTTGGAGTAGGGACAGCCCCTACGAGCAGTACTTC. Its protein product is CASSVGWSRDSPYEQYF.

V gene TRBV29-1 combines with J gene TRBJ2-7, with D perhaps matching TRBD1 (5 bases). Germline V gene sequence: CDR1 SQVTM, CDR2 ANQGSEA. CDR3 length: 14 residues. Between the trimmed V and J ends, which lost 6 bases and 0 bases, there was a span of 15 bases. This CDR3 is CSVLRTLHSYEQYF. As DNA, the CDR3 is TGCAGCGTGCTTCGGACACTGCACTCCTACGAGCAGTACTTC.

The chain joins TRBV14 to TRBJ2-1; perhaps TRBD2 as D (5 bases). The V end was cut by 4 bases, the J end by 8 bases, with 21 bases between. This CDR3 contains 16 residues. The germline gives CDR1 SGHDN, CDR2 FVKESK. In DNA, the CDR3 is TGTGCCAGCAGCCTCAGACTCGAGAGGGCTCGGGATGAGCAGTTCTTC. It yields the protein CASSLRLERARDEQFF.

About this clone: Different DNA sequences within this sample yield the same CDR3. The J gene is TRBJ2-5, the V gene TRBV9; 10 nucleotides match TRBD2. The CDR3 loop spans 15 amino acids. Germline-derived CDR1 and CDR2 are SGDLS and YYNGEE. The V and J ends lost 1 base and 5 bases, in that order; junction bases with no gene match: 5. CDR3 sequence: CASSVSGGAVETQYF. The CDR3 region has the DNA TGTGCCAGCAGCGTAAGCGGGGGGGCCGTGGAGACCCAGTACTTC. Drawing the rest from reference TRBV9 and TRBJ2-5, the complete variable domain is DSGVTQTPKHLITATGQRVTLRCSPRSGDLSVYWYQQSLDQGLQFLIQYYNGEERAKGNILERFSAQQFPDLHSELNLSSLELGDSALYFCASSVSGGAVETQYFGPGTRLLVL.

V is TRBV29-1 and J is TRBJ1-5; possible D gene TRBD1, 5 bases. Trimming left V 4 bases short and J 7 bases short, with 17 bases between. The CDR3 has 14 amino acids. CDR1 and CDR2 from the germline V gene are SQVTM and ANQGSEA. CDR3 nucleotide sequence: TGCAGCGTTGCGGGGCTCTCGTCCGAACAGCCCCAGCATTTT. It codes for CSVAGLSSEQPQHF.

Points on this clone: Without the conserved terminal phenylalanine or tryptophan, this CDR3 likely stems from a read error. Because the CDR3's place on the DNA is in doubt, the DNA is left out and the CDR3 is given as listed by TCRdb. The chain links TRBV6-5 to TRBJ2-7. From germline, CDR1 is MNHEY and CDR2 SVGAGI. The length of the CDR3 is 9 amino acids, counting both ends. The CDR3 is CASSYPQDL.